This TCR beta chain was captured in a study of shared clonotypes between healthy human individuals. Study results and limitations: Clonotypes shared by all four sorted-subset donors had higher generation probabilities than non-shared clonotypes. Among donors, the sharing of clonotypes was expected to be influenced by sequencing depth. Genetic and exposure-history diversity was limited by the small donor number.

Assay used: immunoSEQ multiplex PCR; TCRdb lists only in-frame clones, some missing. The sample lists around 560,000 clones, 85% to 95% occurring once. On this clone itself: Antigen unknown.

The naive CD8 fraction comprised CD45RO-negative cells positively selected for CCR7 and excluded terminally differentiated effector memory CD45RA+ cells. Caucasian adults residing in Nashville, Tennessee made up all the donors. The sample comprised naive CD8+ T cells sorted from blood. This clonotype originated in a woman in her twenties or thirties in good health.

The CDR3 reads CASSLYLGNTEAFF. Here the CDR3 DNA reads TGCGCCAGCAGCTTGTATCTTGGGAACACTGAAGCTTTCTTT. This chain connects TRBV5-1 to TRBJ1-1, with D unresolved. Between the trimmed V and J ends, which lost 1 base and 1 base, there was a span of 8 bases. This CDR3 comprises 14 residues. The germline V gene has CDR1 SGHRS and CDR2 YFSETQ. Complete variable domain (other parts from reference TRBV5-1 and TRBJ1-1): KAGVTQTPRYLIKTRGQQVTLSCSPISGHRSVSWYQQTPGQGLQFLFEYFSETQRNKGNFPGRFSGRQFSNSRSEMNVSTLELGDSALYLCASSLYLGNTEAFFGQGTRLTVV.